The 7 T cell receptor beta chains listed next were all sequenced from one sample in a study of shared T cell receptors in the human thymus (dated by TCRdb to the early 2020s). Library creation used the immunoSEQ multiplex PCR assay. TCRdb retrieved this table from immuneACCESS and kept in-frame rearrangements only. Not all clones are present; in checked studies, unresolved V genes account for under half, and no reason is known for the remainder. This sample comprises over 450,000 clones, around 78% of them detected only once. 0.013% of the sample comes from the top ten. This sample was also put to use in a study of human thymus T cells.

Specimen: thymocytes. The receptors were gathered from a boy in the first two years of life with a congenital heart defect. Donor details come from another sample of the same person, matched by shared clones.

This clone was seen a few times. The gene calls are TRBV19 and TRBJ1-1; possible D gene TRBD1, 5 bases. Germline V CDR1 and CDR2: LNHDA, SQIVND (reference sequence). Trimming stripped 6 bases from V and 2 bases from J, with 25 bases between. The CDR3 has 18 residues. CDR3: CASSIRVFKETDNTEAFF. The CDR3 bases are TGTGCCAGTAGCATTCGGGTTTTTAAGGAGACAGATAACACTGAAGCTTTCTTT.

A few counts support this clone. The CDR3 sequence: CSAAGQGETDTQYF. For the CDR3, the DNA is TGCAGCGCCGCGGGACAGGGCGAGACAGATACGCAGTATTTT. The J gene is TRBJ2-3, the V gene TRBV29-1, with 9 bases aligning to TRBD1. The CDR3 loop spans 14 amino acids. V lost 7 bases and J lost 3; bases outside the gene matches: 8. CDR1 and CDR2 (germline): SQVTM, ANQGSEA.

The genes are TRBV4-1 and TRBJ2-7; tentative D call: TRBD2 (7 bases). This CDR3 is built from 15 residues. The germline CDR1 and CDR2 sequences are MGHRA and YSYEKL. With 3 bases removed from V and 3 bases from J, the gap between germline ends came to 15 bases. As DNA, the CDR3 is TGCGCCAGCAGCCAGGGGGGCGGGAGAATCTACGAGCAGTACTTC. It yields the protein CASSQGGGRIYEQYF.

The V gene is TRBV9, the J gene TRBJ2-7; 8 bases fit TRBD1. J lost 2 bases, V lost 4 bases, and 11 bases had no gene match. The germline CDR1 and CDR2 sequences are SGDLS and YYNGEE. The length of the CDR3 is 16 residues. CDR3 residues: CASSPLPGQAPYEQYF. CDR3 DNA: TGTGCCAGCAGCCCTCTCCCGGGACAGGCCCCCTACGAGCAGTACTTC.

V usage is TRBV5-4 and J usage is TRBJ2-7; 11 positions match TRBD2. CDR1 and CDR2 (germline): SGHNT, YYREEE (reference sequence). The trim removed 0 bases at V and 3 bases at J, leaving 5 bases unmatched. This CDR3 region has 16 residues. The CDR3 bases are TGTGCCAGCAGCTTGGGTACAGGGACTAGCGGCTACGAGCAGTACTTC. Its protein is CASSLGTGTSGYEQYF.

The J gene is TRBJ1-4, the V gene TRBV11-2; perhaps TRBD1 as D (6 bases). CDR1 and CDR2 from the germline V gene are SGHAT and FQNNGV. V was cut by 0 bases and J by 6 bases, with 14 bases left in between. This CDR3 spans 16 amino acids. CDR3 DNA: TGTGCCAGCAGCTTAGACCCCGGGGGGCAGGATGAAAAACTGTTTTTT. Its protein is CASSLDPGGQDEKLFF.

The V and J genes are TRBV4-1 and TRBJ2-7, with 11 bases lining up with TRBD2. Unmatched junction bases numbered 6, after V lost 0 bases and J lost 2 bases. The CDR3 is made up of 17 amino acids. Looked up from germline, CDR1 is MGHRA and CDR2 is YSYEKL. The CDR3 protein is CASSQEGIAGGAYEQYF. In nucleotides, the CDR3 is TGCGCCAGCAGCCAAGAGGGTATAGCGGGAGGGGCCTACGAGCAGTACTTC.